A single sample gave rise to the 25 T cell receptor beta chains below, sequenced in a study of long-term antiretroviral therapy in people with HIV. The assay, immunoSEQ v3.0, was run at survey level. TCRdb's copy holds only in-frame clones and misses some; the assay was immunoSEQ multiplex PCR. The data contain approximately 30,000 clones, 79% of them singletons. Sequenced material: unsorted PBMCs, taken 1.9 years after starting antiretroviral therapy. These receptors were obtained from a man aged 18 to 30 with HIV.

This rearrangement joins TRBV30 to TRBJ1-1; D uncertain. The V gene's germline CDR1 is GTSNPN and CDR2 SVGIG (reference sequence). This CDR3 has 13 amino acids. With 3 bases removed from V and 5 bases from J, the gap between germline ends came to 13 bases. CDR3 sequence reads: CAWRKDGSTEAFF. The CDR3, as DNA: TGTGCCTGGAGAAAGGATGGGAGTACTGAAGCTTTCTTT.

V and J are TRBV6-5 and TRBJ2-1; D possibly corresponds to TRBD2 (7 bases). The germline V gene has CDR1 MNHEY and CDR2 SVGAGI. V shed 2 bases and J shed 4 bases, with 12 bases lying between them. The CDR3 has 15 residues. CDR3 DNA sequence: TGTGCCAGCAGTTACCGGGGGGCGGGATACAATGAGCAGTTCTTC. Its translation: CASSYRGAGYNEQFF.

The genes are TRBV5-4 and TRBJ1-2; 9 nucleotides line up with TRBD1. After removal of 3 bases from V and 2 bases from J, the junction contained 8 bases not matched to a gene. The CDR3 covers 16 residues. The germline CDR1 and CDR2 sequences are SGHNT and YYREEE (reference sequence). The CDR3 is CASSSTGQGLNYGYTF. The DNA for the CDR3 is TGTGCCAGCAGCTCAACAGGACAGGGGCTCAACTATGGCTACACCTTC.

The chain joins TRBV7-6 to TRBJ2-4; no firm D call. Trimming stripped 5 bases from V and 1 base from J, with 18 bases between. CDR1 SGHVS and CDR2 FNYEAQ come from the germline V gene. This CDR3 contains 17 residues. The CDR3 here is CASSAQPPGAAKNIQYF. The CDR3 bases are TGTGCCAGCAGCGCCCAGCCCCCGGGCGCGGCCAAAAACATTCAGTACTTC.

The rearrangement uses TRBV30 and TRBJ1-1; a possible D gene is TRBD1 (5 bases). The CDR3 contains 12 residues. Germline V gene sequence: CDR1 GTSNPN, CDR2 SVGIG (reference sequence). V lost 1 base, J lost 4 bases, and 7 bases lay in between. CDR3 in amino acids: CAWSGGATEAFF. CDR3 bases: TGTGCCTGGAGTGGAGGGGCCACTGAAGCTTTCTTT.

This sequence joins TRBV5-4 and TRBJ2-7; the D is unclear. This CDR3 is built from 12 residues. Germline V gene lookup returns CDR1 SGHNT and CDR2 YYREEE (reference sequence). The ends were cut back, 3 bases at V and 4 bases at J, with 8 bases in the middle. The CDR3 nucleotides read TGTGCCAGCAGCTCGGACGGGTACGAGCAGTACGTC. Translated: CASSSDGYEQYV.

This clone occurred a few times. The chain employs TRBV10-1 and TRBJ1-1; possibly TRBD1 for D (6 bases). The CDR3 loop spans 15 amino acids. V was clipped by 6 bases and J by 5 bases, with 19 bases between them. CDR1 WNHNN and CDR2 SYGVQD come from the germline V gene (reference sequence). CDR3 sequence: CASSRDSIRGTEAFF. In DNA form, the CDR3 reads TGCGCCAGCAGCCGGGACTCGATAAGGGGGACTGAAGCTTTCTTT.

In its sample, this clone was seen a few times. J is TRBJ2-5 and V is TRBV25-1; D uncertain. The ends were cut back, 5 bases at V and 3 bases at J, with 16 bases in the middle. This CDR3 contains 15 residues. Germline V gives CDR1 MGHDK, CDR2 SYGVNS. The CDR3 DNA sequence: TGTGCCAGCAGTTCCTCGGGCTATTGGGAAGAGACCCAGTACTTC. Translated: CASSSSGYWEETQYF.

The V call is TRBV28, the J call TRBJ1-5; D gene uncertain. Germline V gives CDR1 MDHEN, CDR2 SYDVKM. V gave up 3 bases and J gave up 3 bases, with 9 bases separating them. CDR3 length equals 14 residues. Here the CDR3 DNA reads TGTGCCAGCAGTTTTGCGGGTGCCAATCAGCCCCAGCATTTT. Translation gives CASSFAGANQPQHF.

V is TRBV5-5 and J is TRBJ2-1; D is unresolved. With 0 bases removed from V and 6 bases from J, the gap between germline ends came to 10 bases. This CDR3 comprises 14 residues. Germline CDR1 is SGHKS and CDR2 is YYEKEE (reference sequence). CDR3 DNA: TGTGCCAGCAGCTTGGTCGGTCCGCGCAATGAGCAGTTCTTC. Encoded protein: CASSLVGPRNEQFF.

The chain recombines TRBV28 with TRBJ1-1; tentative D call: TRBD1 (6 bases). The germline V and J ends were trimmed by 11 bases and 2 bases, with 15 bases remaining between them. The CDR3 runs 13 residues. The germline V gene encodes CDR1 MDHEN and CDR2 SYDVKM. Written as DNA, the CDR3 is TGTGCCTTACAGGGAGGGTTTAACACTGAAGCTTTCTTT. It specifies CALQGGFNTEAFF.

This clone has just one count. The chain employs TRBV11-2 and TRBJ2-7, with D uncertain. The CDR3 is 13 amino acids. The germline V and J ends were trimmed by 1 base and 2 bases, with 6 bases remaining between them. Germline-derived CDR1 and CDR2 are SGHAT and FQNNGV. The CDR3 region is CASSLAGTYEQYF. In DNA form, the CDR3 reads TGTGCCAGCAGCTTAGCCGGAACCTACGAGCAGTACTTC.

The rearrangement joins TRBV7-8 to TRBJ2-7; 8 bases agree with TRBD1. V dropped 3 bases and J dropped 0; count of bases not matched to a gene: 7. The CDR3 covers 16 residues. Germline lookup yields CDR1 SGHVS and CDR2 FQNEAQ. The DNA of the CDR3 is TGTGCCAGCAGCTTCCCAGACAGGGGCAGCTCCTACGAGCAGTACTTC. As protein: CASSFPDRGSSYEQYF.

The chain employs TRBV19 and TRBJ1-2; D perhaps matches TRBD1 (6 bases). Germline V gene sequence: CDR1 LNHDA, CDR2 SQIVND (reference sequence). The CDR3 is 14 amino acids. V lost 2 bases to trimming and J lost 8 bases, with 15 bases between them. As DNA, the CDR3 is TGTGCCAGTAGTATAAACAGGGAGGATTACGGCTACACCTTC. Encoded protein: CASSINREDYGYTF.

The CDR3 spells CASSLVVPNTGELFF. The CDR3 nucleotides are TGTGCCAGCAGCTTGGTTGTCCCGAACACCGGGGAGCTGTTTTTT. The chain carries TRBV5-8 and TRBJ2-2, with unresolved D. Trimming shortened V by 0 bases and J by 0 bases, and 6 bases separated the two germline ends. Per the germline V gene, CDR1 is SGHTS and CDR2 is YDEGEE. The CDR3 contains 15 residues. Using reference TRBV5-8 and TRBJ2-2 for the parts outside the CDR3, the full variable domain is EAGVTQSPTHLIKTRGQQATLRCSPISGHTSVYWYQQALGLGLQFLLWYDEGEERNRGNFPPRFSGRQFPNYSSELNVNALELEDSALYLCASSLVVPNTGELFFGEGSRLTVL.

The chain uses TRBV25-1 and TRBJ2-2; weak D call: TRBD1 (5 bases). Trimming took off 8 bases at V and 6 bases at J, with 10 bases between the two ends. The CDR3 is made up of 12 amino acids. Germline loops: CDR1 MGHDK, CDR2 SYGVNS. The CDR3 loop reads CASQGGAGELFF. The CDR3 DNA sequence: TGTGCCAGCCAGGGTGGGGCCGGGGAGCTGTTTTTT.

This clone was counted only a few times. The rearrangement uses TRBV10-3 and TRBJ1-6, with TRBD1 as a possible D gene (6 bases). From germline, CDR1 is ENHRY and CDR2 SYGVKD. The CDR3 sequence is 14 residues long. V gave up 7 bases and J gave up 10 bases, with 17 bases separating them. The CDR3 DNA is TGTGCCATCAATGGCCAGGGGATAGACTCACCCCTCCACTTT. Translation gives CAINGQGIDSPLHF.

The V and J genes are TRBV6-1 and TRBJ2-1; TRBD2 aligns across 7 bases. The junction had 13 bases not matched to a gene; V was cut back by 6 bases and J by 8 bases. Germline-derived CDR1 and CDR2 are MNHNS and SASEGT. The CDR3 spans 15 residues. The CDR3 reads CASSPGGGLVYEQFF. CDR3 DNA sequence: TGTGCCAGCAGCCCCGGGGGAGGACTAGTCTATGAGCAGTTCTTC.

The chain carries TRBV12-5 and TRBJ2-7; maybe TRBD2 (6 bases). The CDR3 has 16 amino acids. Germline CDR1 LGHNT, CDR2 FRNRAP. Trimming took 5 bases from V and 1 from J, leaving 18 bases between them. As DNA, the CDR3 is TGTGCTAGTGGTCCCCGATTTTGCGGGGAGTCCTACGAGCAGTACGTC. It is translated as CASGPRFCGESYEQYV.

The chain uses TRBV19 and TRBJ1-2; a weak D match, TRBD1 (5 bases). V was clipped by 10 bases and J by 2 bases, with 20 bases between them. Germline CDR1 is LNHDA and CDR2 is SQIVND (reference sequence). The CDR3 extends over 15 amino acids. CDR3 nucleotides: TGTGCCACCACGGGGTCGATGGGGCTAAACTATGGCTACACCTTC. Encoded protein: CATTGSMGLNYGYTF.

The chain has TRBV5-1 and TRBJ1-2, with 8 bases matching TRBD1. The CDR3 covers 16 residues. V shed 1 base, J shed 1 base, and the junction held 6 bases outside the gene matches. Per germline, CDR1 SGHRS and CDR2 YFSETQ. CDR3 residues: CASSLNPGQVNYGYTF. The CDR3 DNA sequence: TGCGCCAGCAGCTTGAACCCGGGACAGGTTAACTATGGCTACACCTTC.

The CDR3 protein is CASSDRENQPQHF. CDR3 bases: TGTGCCAGCAGTGATCGAGAAAATCAGCCCCAGCATTTT. The chain uses TRBV6-4 and TRBJ1-5; the D is unclear. Germline lookup yields CDR1 MRHNA and CDR2 SNTAGT. The CDR3 has 13 residues. V dropped 3 bases and J dropped 4 bases, with 7 bases sitting between them.

The chain combines TRBV13 with TRBJ1-1; D is undetermined. The V gene lost 0 bases and the J gene lost 7 bases, with 3 bases spanning the gap. From germline, CDR1 is PRHDT and CDR2 FYEKMQ (reference sequence). The CDR3 contains 11 residues. The CDR3 protein is CASSLGVEAFF. CDR3 coding DNA: TGTGCCAGCAGCTTAGGGGTTGAAGCTTTCTTT. The whole variable domain, remainder taken from reference TRBV13 and TRBJ1-1, is AAGVIQSPRHLIKEKRETATLKCYPIPRHDTVYWYQQGPGQDPQFLISFYEKMQSDKGSIPDRFSAQQFSDYHSELNMSSLELGDSALYFCASSLGVEAFFGQGTRLTVV.

The chain joins TRBV11-1 to TRBJ1-5; D remains ambiguous. Germline CDR1 and CDR2: SGHAT and FQDESV (reference sequence). V was cut by 5 bases and J by 0 bases, with 20 bases left in between. This CDR3 is 18 amino acids long. DNA of the CDR3: TGTGCCAGCAGCCACCGGACCCCTCGGCTATATAGCAATCAGCCCCAGCATTTT. It translates to CASSHRTPRLYSNQPQHF.

This chain links TRBV15 with TRBJ2-1; a weak D match, TRBD1 (6 bases). V lost 0 bases, J lost 9 bases, and 15 bases lay in between. Germline CDR1 and CDR2: LNHNV and YYDKDF (reference sequence). The CDR3 has 15 amino acids. The chain's CDR3 is CATSRDSRGSGEQFF. The CDR3 nucleotides read TGTGCCACCAGCAGAGATAGCAGGGGTAGTGGTGAGCAGTTCTTC.